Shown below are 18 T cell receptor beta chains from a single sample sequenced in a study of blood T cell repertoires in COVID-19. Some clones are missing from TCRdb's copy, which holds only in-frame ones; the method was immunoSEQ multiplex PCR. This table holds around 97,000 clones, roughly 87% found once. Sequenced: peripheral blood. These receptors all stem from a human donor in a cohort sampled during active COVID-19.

The DNA of the CDR3 is TGTGCCAGCGCTTCAGGGTTCGGCGGGGCCAACGTCCTGACTTTC. This translates into CASASGFGGANVLTF. The chain has TRBV6-4 and TRBJ2-6; D might be TRBD1 (5 bases). CDR3 length: 15 residues. Trimming took 8 bases from V and 4 from J, leaving 15 bases between them. Per the germline V gene, CDR1 is MRHNA and CDR2 is SNTAGT.

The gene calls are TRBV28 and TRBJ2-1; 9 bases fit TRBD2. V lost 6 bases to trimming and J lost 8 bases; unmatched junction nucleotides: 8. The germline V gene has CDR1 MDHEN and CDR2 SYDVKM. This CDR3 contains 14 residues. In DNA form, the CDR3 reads TGTGCCAGCAGGCCAGGGACTAGCTGGGATGAGCAGTTCTTC. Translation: CASRPGTSWDEQFF.

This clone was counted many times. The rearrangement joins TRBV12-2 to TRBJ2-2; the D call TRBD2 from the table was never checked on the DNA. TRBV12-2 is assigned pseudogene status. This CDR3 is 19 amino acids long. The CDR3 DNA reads TGTGCAAGTCGCTTAGTGGCTAGCGGGGGCCAATCGAACACCGGGGAGCTGTTTTTT. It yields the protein CASRLVASGGQSNTGELFF.

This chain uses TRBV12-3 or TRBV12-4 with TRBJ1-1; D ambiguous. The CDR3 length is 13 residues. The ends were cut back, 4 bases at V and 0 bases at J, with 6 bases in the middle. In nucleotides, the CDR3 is TGTGCCAGCAGTTCGCAGATGAACACTGAAGCTTTCTTT. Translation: CASSSQMNTEAFF.

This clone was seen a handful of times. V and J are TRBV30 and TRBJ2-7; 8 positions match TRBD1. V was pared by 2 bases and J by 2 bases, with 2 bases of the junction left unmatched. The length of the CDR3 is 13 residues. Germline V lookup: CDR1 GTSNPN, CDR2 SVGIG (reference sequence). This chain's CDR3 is CAWSRDRTYEQYF. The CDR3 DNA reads TGTGCCTGGAGTAGGGACAGGACCTACGAGCAGTACTTC.

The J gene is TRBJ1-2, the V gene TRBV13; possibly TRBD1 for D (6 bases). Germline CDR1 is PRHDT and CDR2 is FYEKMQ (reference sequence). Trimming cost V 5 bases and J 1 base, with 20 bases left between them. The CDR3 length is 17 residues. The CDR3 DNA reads TGTGCCAGCAGCGAGACAAACAGGGTCTACTTTAACTATGGCTACACCTTC. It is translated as CASSETNRVYFNYGYTF.

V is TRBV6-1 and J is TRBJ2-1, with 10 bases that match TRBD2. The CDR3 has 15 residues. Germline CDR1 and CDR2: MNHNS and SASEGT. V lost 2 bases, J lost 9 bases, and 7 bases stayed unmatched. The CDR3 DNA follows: TGTGCCAGCAGTGAAATTGCTAGCGGGGGCGGTGAGCAGTTCTTC. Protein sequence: CASSEIASGGGEQFF.

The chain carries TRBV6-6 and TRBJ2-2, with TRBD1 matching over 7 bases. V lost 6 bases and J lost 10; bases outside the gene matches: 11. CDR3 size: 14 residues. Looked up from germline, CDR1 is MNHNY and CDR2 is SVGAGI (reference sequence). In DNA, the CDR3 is TGTGCCAGCAGCCCAAGGGGGCCTCCCACGGAGCTGTTTTTT. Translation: CASSPRGPPTELFF.

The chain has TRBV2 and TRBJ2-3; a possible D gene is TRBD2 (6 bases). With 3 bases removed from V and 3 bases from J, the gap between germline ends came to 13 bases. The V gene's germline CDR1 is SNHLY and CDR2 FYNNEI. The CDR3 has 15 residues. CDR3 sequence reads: CASSDVGLQTDTQYF. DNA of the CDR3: TGTGCCAGCAGTGATGTAGGACTACAGACAGATACGCAGTATTTT.

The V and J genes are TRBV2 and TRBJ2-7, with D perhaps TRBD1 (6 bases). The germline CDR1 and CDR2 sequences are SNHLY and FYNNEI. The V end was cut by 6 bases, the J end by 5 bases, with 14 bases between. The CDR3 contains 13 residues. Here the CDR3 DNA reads TGTGCCAGCAGCCGAAACAGGGACCACGAGCAGTACTTC. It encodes CASSRNRDHEQYF.

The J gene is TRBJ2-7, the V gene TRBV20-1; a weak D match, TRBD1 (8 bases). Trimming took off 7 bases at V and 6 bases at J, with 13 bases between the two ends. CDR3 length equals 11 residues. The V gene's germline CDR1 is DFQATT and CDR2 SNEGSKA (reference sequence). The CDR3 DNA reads TGCAGTGGAGCGGGACAGGCCGAGCAGTACTTC. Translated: CSGAGQAEQYF.

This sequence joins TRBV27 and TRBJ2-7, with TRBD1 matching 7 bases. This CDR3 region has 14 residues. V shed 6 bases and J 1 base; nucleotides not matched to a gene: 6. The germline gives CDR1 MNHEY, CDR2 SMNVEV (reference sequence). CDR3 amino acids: CASSDRDRSYEQYF. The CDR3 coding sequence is TGTGCCAGCAGCGACCGGGACAGATCCTACGAGCAGTACTTC.

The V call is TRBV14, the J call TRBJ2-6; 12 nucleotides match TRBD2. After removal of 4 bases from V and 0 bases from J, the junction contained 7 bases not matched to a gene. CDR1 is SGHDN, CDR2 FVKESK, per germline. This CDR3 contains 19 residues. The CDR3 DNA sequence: TGTGCCAGCAGCCTCGGGACTAGCGGGTCACACTCTGGGGCCAACGTCCTGACTTTC. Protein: CASSLGTSGSHSGANVLTF.

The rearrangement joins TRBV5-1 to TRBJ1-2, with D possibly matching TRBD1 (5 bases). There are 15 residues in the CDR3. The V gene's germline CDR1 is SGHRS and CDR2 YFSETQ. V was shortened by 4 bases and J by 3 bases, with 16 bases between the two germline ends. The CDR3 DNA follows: TGCGCCAGCAGCGAGTCCAACTCAGGGTACTATGGCTACACCTTC. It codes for CASSESNSGYYGYTF. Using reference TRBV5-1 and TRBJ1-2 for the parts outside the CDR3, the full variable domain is KAGVTQTPRYLIKTRGQQVTLSCSPISGHRSVSWYQQTPGQGLQFLFEYFSETQRNKGNFPGRFSGRQFSNSRSEMNVSTLELGDSALYLCASSESNSGYYGYTFGSGTRLTVV.

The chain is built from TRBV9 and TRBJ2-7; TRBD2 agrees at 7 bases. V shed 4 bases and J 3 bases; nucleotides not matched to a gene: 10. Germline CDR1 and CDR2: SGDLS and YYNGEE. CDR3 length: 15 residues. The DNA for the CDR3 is TGTGCCAGCAGCTCAGAGGCGGGGGAGTTCTACGAGCAGTACTTC. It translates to CASSSEAGEFYEQYF.

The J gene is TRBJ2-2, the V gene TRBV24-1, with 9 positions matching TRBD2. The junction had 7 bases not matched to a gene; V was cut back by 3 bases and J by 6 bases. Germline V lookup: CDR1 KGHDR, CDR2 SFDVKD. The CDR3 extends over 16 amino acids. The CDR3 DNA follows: TGTGCCACCAGTGATCCCGCGGGGGGGGTAGCCGGGGAGCTGTTTTTT. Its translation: CATSDPAGGVAGELFF.

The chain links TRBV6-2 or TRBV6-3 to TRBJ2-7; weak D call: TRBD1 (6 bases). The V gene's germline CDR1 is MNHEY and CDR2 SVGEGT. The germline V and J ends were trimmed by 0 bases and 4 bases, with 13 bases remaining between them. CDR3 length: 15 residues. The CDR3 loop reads CASSYSSGTGYEQYF. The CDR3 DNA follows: TGTGCCAGCAGTTACTCGAGTGGAACAGGGTACGAGCAGTACTTC.

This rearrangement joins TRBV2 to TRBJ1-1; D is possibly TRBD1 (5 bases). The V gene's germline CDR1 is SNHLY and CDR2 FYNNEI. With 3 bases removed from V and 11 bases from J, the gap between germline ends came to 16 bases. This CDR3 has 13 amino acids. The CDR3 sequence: CASSDSDSLSAFF. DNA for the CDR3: TGTGCCAGCAGTGACTCAGACAGTTTGTCGGCTTTCTTT.